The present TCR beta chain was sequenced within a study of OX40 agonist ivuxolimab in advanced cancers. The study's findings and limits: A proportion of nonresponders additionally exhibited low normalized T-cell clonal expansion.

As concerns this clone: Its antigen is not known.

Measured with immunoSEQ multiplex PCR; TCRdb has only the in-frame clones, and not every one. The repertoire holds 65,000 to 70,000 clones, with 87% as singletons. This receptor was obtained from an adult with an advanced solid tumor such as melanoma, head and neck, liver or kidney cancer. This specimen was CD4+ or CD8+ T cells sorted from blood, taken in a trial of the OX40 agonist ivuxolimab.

The CDR3 DNA is TGTGCCAGCAGCTTAGGGGTACAGGGCGGGCCCTACAATGAGCAGTTCTTC. Its translation: CASSLGVQGGPYNEQFF. The chain couples TRBV7-2 to TRBJ2-1; tentative D call: TRBD1 (6 bases). V lost 1 base and J 2 bases, leaving 15 bases between the germline ends. The V gene's germline CDR1 is SGHTA and CDR2 FQGNSA. This CDR3 is 17 amino acids long.